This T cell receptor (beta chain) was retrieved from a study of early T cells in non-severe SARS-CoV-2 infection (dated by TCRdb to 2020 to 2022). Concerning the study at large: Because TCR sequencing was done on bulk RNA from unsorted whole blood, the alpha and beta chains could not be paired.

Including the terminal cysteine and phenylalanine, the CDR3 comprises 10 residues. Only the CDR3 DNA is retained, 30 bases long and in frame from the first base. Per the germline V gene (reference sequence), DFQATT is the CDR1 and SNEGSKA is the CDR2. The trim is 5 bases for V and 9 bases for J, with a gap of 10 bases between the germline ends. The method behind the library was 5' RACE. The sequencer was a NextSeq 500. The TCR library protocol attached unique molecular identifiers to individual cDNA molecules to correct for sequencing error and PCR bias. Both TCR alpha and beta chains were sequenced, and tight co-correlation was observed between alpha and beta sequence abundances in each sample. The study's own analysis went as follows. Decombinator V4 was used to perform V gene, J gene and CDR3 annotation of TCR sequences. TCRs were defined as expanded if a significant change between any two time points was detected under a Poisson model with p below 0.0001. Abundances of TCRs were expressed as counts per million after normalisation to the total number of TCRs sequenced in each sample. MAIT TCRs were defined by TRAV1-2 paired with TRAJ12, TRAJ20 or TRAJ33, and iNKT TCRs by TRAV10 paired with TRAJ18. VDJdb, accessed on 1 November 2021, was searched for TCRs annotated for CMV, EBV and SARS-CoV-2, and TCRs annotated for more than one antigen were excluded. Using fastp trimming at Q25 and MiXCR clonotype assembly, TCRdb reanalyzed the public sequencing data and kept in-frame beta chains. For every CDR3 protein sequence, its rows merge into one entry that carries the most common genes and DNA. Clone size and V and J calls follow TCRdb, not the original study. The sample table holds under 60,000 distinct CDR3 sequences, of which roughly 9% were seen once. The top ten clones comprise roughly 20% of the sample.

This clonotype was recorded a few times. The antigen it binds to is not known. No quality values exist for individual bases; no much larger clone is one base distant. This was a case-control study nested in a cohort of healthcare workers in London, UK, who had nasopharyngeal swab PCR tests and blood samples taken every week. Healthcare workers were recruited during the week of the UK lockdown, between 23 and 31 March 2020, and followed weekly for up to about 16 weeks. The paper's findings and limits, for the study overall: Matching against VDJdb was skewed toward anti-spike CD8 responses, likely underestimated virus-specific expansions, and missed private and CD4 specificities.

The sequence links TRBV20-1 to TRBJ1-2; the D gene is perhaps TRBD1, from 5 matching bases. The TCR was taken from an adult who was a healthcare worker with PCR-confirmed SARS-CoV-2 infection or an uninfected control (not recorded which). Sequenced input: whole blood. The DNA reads TGCAGTGCTGACACAGGAAGCTACACCTTC. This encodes CSADTGSYTF.